The clone carrying this TCR beta chain was found many times. Its antigen is unknown. The study made its TCR cDNA through 5'RACE template switching. That step introduced a universal primer site along with UMIs. TCRdb re-analysed the 5' RACE reads in MiXCR, keeping a single row per CDR3 protein. The table has 600,000 to 750,000 distinct CDR3 sequences, 10% to 15% seen once; the top ten hold about 15%. This sample was taken from a study of T cells after yellow fever vaccination. Per germline, CDR1 SGHRS and CDR2 YFSETQ. CDR3 length equals 15 residues. Trimming took off 4 bases at V and 8 bases at J, with 19 bases between the two ends. General study findings and limits: Contamination of FACS-sorted repertoires by abundant clonotypes from the bulk population could occur.

The chain combines TRBV5-1 with TRBJ2-4; the D call may be TRBD1 or TRBD2 (5 bases each). The sequence derives from a man aged 25-40 years who received the YFV17D yellow fever vaccine. This material consisted of PBMCs, taken on the day of the yellow fever booster vaccination. The CDR3 nucleotides are TGCGCCAGCAGCGGAGCCGGACTTCCGGGGCACATTCAGTACTTC. It translates to CASSGAGLPGHIQYF. Based on the CDR3 plus reference TRBV5-1 and TRBJ2-4, the full variable domain is KAGVTQTPRYLIKTRGQQVTLSCSPISGHRSVSWYQQTPGQGLQFLFEYFSETQRNKGNFPGRFSGRQFSNSRSEMNVSTLELGDSALYLCASSGAGLPGHIQYFGAGTRLSVL.